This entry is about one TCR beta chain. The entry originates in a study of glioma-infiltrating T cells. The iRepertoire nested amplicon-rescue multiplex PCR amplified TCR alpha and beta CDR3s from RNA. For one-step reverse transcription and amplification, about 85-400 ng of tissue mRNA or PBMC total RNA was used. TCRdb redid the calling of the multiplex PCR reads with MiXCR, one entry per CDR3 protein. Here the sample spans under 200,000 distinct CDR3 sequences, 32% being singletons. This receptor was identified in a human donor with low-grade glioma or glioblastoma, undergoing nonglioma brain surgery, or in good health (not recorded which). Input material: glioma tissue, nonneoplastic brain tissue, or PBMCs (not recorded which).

The CDR3 region has the DNA TGTGCCAGCAGCTTAAAGATTGGGAAAAATGAGCAGTACTTC. Encoded protein: CASSLKIGKNEQYF. V is TRBV7-2 and J is TRBJ2-7, with no clear D. V dropped 2 bases and J dropped 7 bases, with 15 bases sitting between them. This CDR3 is built from 14 residues. Germline CDR1 reads SGHTA; CDR2 reads FQGNSA.